The rows below give T cell receptor beta chains drawn from one sample of a study of identical twins. TCRdb recomputed calls from the 5' RACE reads with MiXCR, one row per CDR3 protein. This sample has approximately 210,000 distinct CDR3 sequences; 15% occur once, and the top ten carry 35% to 45%. These same data were also listed under a study on T cells expressing NK-cell markers.

What was sequenced was CD8+ T cells sorted from blood. These receptors were taken from a woman aged 18-29 years in good health. CDR3s include the opening cysteine and the closing phenylalanine or tryptophan. D genes are given only for firm matches. Clone size, where shown, is once, few, many, or a class for clones that have expanded.

V gene: TRBV19; D gene: .; clone size: .; J gene: TRBJ1-2; CDR3 protein: CASSIFTGALAYTF; CDR3 DNA: TGTGCCAGTAGTATCTTTACGGGGGCGCTGGCCTACACCTTC
V gene: TRBV5-8; D gene: TRBD2; clone size: .; J gene: TRBJ2-3; CDR3 protein: CASSAGLSNTDTQYF; CDR3 DNA: TGTGCCAGCAGCGCGGGACTATCTAACACAGATACGCAGTATTTT
V gene: TRBV4-2; D gene: .; clone size: few; J gene: TRBJ2-1; CDR3 protein: CASSQEGANYNEQFF; CDR3 DNA: TGTGCCAGCAGCCAAGAGGGGGCCAACTACAATGAGCAGTTCTTC
V gene: TRBV29-1; D gene: .; clone size: few; J gene: TRBJ2-7; CDR3 protein: CSVEGDDEQYF; CDR3 DNA: TGCAGCGTTGAAGGGGACGACGAGCAGTACTTC
V gene: TRBV12-3/TRBV12-4; D gene: .; clone size: once; J gene: TRBJ1-1; CDR3 protein: CATLTGNTEAFF; CDR3 DNA: TGTGCCACCTTGACAGGCAACACTGAAGCTTTCTTT
V gene: TRBV6-6; D gene: .; clone size: .; J gene: TRBJ2-1; CDR3 protein: CASRRGATQFF; CDR3 DNA: TGTGCCAGCAGACGGGGGGCAACGCAGTTCTTC
V gene: TRBV5-6; D gene: .; clone size: .; J gene: TRBJ2-7; CDR3 protein: CASSLYRRGRTYEQYF; CDR3 DNA: TGTGCCAGCAGCTTGTACCGTCGGGGACGGACCTACGAGCAGTACTTC
V gene: TRBV5-1; D gene: .; clone size: .; J gene: TRBJ2-7; CDR3 protein: CASSLDDRTSSYEQYF; CDR3 DNA: TGCGCCAGCAGCTTGGACGACCGGACATCGTCCTACGAGCAGTACTTC
V gene: TRBV3-1; D gene: TRBD2; clone size: few; J gene: TRBJ2-5; CDR3 protein: CASSQDLLPAGAQETQYF; CDR3 DNA: TGTGCCAGCAGCCAAGATTTGTTGCCAGCGGGGGCCCAAGAGACCCAGTACTTC
V gene: TRBV7-2; D gene: .; clone size: few; J gene: TRBJ2-1; CDR3 protein: CASSSDEQAAEQFF; CDR3 DNA: TGTGCCAGCAGCTCGGACGAACAGGCCGCCGAGCAGTTCTTC
V gene: TRBV29-1; D gene: .; clone size: .; J gene: TRBJ2-7; CDR3 protein: CSVQRDYEQYF; CDR3 DNA: TGCAGCGTTCAAAGGGACTACGAGCAGTACTTC
V gene: TRBV5-1; D gene: TRBD1; clone size: .; J gene: TRBJ2-2; CDR3 protein: CASTPRQGSGELFF; CDR3 DNA: TGCGCCAGCACCCCGCGACAGGGTTCCGGGGAGCTGTTTTTT
V gene: TRBV7-8; D gene: .; clone size: few; J gene: TRBJ2-3; CDR3 protein: CASSKLGGGTDTQYF; CDR3 DNA: TGTGCCAGCAGCAAACTAGGAGGAGGCACAGATACGCAGTATTTT
V gene: TRBV14; D gene: .; clone size: .; J gene: TRBJ2-7; CDR3 protein: CASSQDPYEQYF; CDR3 DNA: TGTGCCAGCAGCCAAGATCCCTACGAGCAGTACTTC
V gene: TRBV4-2; D gene: TRBD2; clone size: few; J gene: TRBJ2-2; CDR3 protein: CASSHPDSPSGGNTGELFF; CDR3 DNA: TGTGCCAGCAGCCACCCAGACTCCCCTAGCGGGGGGAACACCGGGGAGCTGTTTTTT